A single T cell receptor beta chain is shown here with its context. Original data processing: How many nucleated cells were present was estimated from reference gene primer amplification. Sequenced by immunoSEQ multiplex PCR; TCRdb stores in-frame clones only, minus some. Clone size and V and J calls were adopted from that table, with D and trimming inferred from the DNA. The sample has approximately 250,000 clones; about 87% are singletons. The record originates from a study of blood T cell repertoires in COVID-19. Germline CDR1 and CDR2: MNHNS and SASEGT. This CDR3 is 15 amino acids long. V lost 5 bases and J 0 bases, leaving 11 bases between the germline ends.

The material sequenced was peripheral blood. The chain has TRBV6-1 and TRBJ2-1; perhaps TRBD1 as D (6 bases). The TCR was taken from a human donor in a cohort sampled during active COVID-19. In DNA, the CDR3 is TGTGCCAGCAGTTCAGGACAGAGCTCCTACAATGAGCAGTTCTTC. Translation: CASSSGQSSYNEQFF.